This T cell receptor (beta chain) was recovered during a study of T cells in Graves' hyperthyroidism and ophthalmopathy. Study-level findings and limits: Most thyroid-expanded clonotypes above 0.001 were also found in blood. Ophthalmopathy and stable hyperthyroidism were separated by a 13 V-J model.

Remarks on this clonotype: Its specificity is not known.

The source material, RNA transcripts, was used to amplify TCR beta CDR3 regions. A first-round RT-PCR of the TCR CDR3 used the HTBI primer set. TCRdb fed the multiplex PCR reads into MiXCR, producing one record per CDR3 protein. The table has about 570,000 distinct CDR3 sequences, around 45% seen once. V shed 7 bases, J shed 2 bases, and the junction held 10 bases outside the gene matches. Germline assignment: CDR1 SQVTM and CDR2 ANQGSEA. There are 14 residues in the CDR3. Exclusion followed for patients with uncontrolled infection, other autoimmune disease, pregnancy or lactation. The receptor's source is an adult woman with Graves' disease, either hyperthyroidism or ophthalmopathy (not recorded which). V and J are TRBV29-1 and TRBJ2-7, with 8 bases fitting TRBD1. The sequencing input was peripheral blood or thyroid tissue (not recorded which). The CDR3 region is CSGTGCFIPYEQYF. CDR3 nucleotides: TGCAGCGGGACAGGGTGTTTTATTCCCTACGAGCAGTACTTC.